This is a list of T cell receptor beta chains from one sample in a study of T cell responses to AZD1222 COVID-19 vaccine. Libraries were prepared by immunoSEQ multiplex PCR; TCRdb keeps only in-frame clonotypes and omits some of them. This table holds some 150,000 clones, 90% to 95% found once. The specimen comprised peripheral blood, sampled on day 0 of MenACWY control vaccination. The origin of the receptors is an adult in good health. Each CDR3 is given with its conserved first and last residue. D genes are given only for firm matches. Only some rows state a clone size, as once, few, many or a class for expanded clones.

abundance | j_gene | v_gene | d_gene | CDR3aa | CDR3nt
- | TRBJ1-5 | TRBV7-2 | - | CASSLAPEYSNQPQHF | TGTGCCAGCAGCTTAGCCCCCGAGTATAGCAATCAGCCCCAGCATTTT
- | TRBJ1-1 | TRBV19 | - | CASSANFKGTLTEAFF | TGTGCCAGTAGTGCGAACTTCAAAGGGACTCTTACTGAAGCTTTCTTT
- | TRBJ1-4 | TRBV6-6 | - | CASSYPPFEKLFF | TGTGCCAGCAGTTACCCGCCCTTTGAAAAACTGTTTTTT
- | TRBJ1-3 | TRBV11-2 | TRBD1 | CASRQGLLSGNTIYF | TGTGCCAGTCGACAGGGGCTCCTCTCTGGAAACACCATATATTTT
few | TRBJ2-2 | TRBV6-6 | - | CASSPGGRVAGELFF | TGTGCCAGCAGTCCCGGGGGAAGGGTAGCTGGGGAGCTGTTTTTT
- | TRBJ2-4 | TRBV11-2 | - | CASSLYSGRNIQYF | TGTGCCAGCAGCTTATATTCAGGGAGAAACATTCAGTACTTC
- | TRBJ1-2 | TRBV3-1/TRBV3-2 | - | CASSQQGAQGYTF | TGTGCCAGCAGCCAACAGGGAGCGCAGGGCTACACCTTC
- | TRBJ2-2 | TRBV11-2 | TRBD1 | CASSLKLQGARTGELFF | TGTGCCAGCAGCTTAAAACTTCAGGGGGCGAGGACCGGGGAGCTGTTTTTT
- | TRBJ1-2 | TRBV9 | TRBD1 | CASSPRDRGWDGYTF | TGTGCCAGCAGCCCTAGGGACAGGGGATGGGATGGCTACACCTTC
- | TRBJ1-4 | TRBV19 | TRBD1 | CASSIRTGSEKLFF | TGTGCCAGTAGTATCCGGACAGGGAGTGAAAAACTGTTTTTT
once | TRBJ2-2 | TRBV6-5 | - | CASSYSAGTGELFF | TGTGCCAGCAGTTACTCTGCGGGCACCGGGGAGCTGTTTTTT
- | TRBJ1-1 | TRBV4-1 | - | CASSQQGRGQTVWTEAFF | TGCGCCAGCAGCCAACAAGGCAGGGGCCAGACAGTATGGACTGAAGCTTTCTTT
- | TRBJ1-1 | TRBV7-6 | TRBD1 | CASSLGTGAMNTEAFF | TGTGCCAGCAGCTTAGGGACAGGGGCGATGAACACTGAAGCTTTCTTT
- | TRBJ1-6 | TRBV7-9 | TRBD1 | CASSPQRTGLNSPLHF | TGTGCCAGCAGCCCCCAGAGGACAGGGTTGAATTCACCCCTCCACTTT
- | TRBJ1-5 | TRBV4-1 | - | CASSHLSNQPQHF | TGCGCCAGCAGCCATTTAAGCAATCAGCCCCAGCATTTT
- | TRBJ2-7 | TRBV3-1/TRBV3-2 | - | CASSQGTGSSSYEQYF | TGTGCCAGCAGCCAAGGAACGGGTTCGAGCTCCTACGAGCAGTACTTC
- | TRBJ2-4 | TRBV18 | TRBD1 | CASSPLGQGAAKNIQYF | TGTGCCAGCTCACCGTTAGGACAGGGGGCGGCCAAAAACATTCAGTACTTC
- | TRBJ1-1 | TRBV6-2/TRBV6-3 | - | CASSYVVGEADTEAFF | TGTGCCAGCAGTTACGTGGTAGGGGAGGCTGACACTGAAGCTTTCTTT
- | TRBJ1-5 | TRBV19 | - | CASSIARLNQPQHF | TGTGCCAGTAGTATAGCACGGTTAAATCAGCCCCAGCATTTT
- | TRBJ2-5 | TRBV29-1 | - | CSVGRQETQYF | TGCAGCGTTGGACGGCAAGAGACCCAGTACTTC
- | TRBJ1-5 | TRBV6-1 | - | CASSGTGVDGNQPQHF | TGTGCCAGCAGTGGCACAGGAGTCGATGGCAATCAGCCCCAGCATTTT
- | TRBJ2-7 | TRBV5-1 | - | CASSSAPSSYEQYF | TGCGCCAGCAGCTCGGCGCCGAGCTCCTACGAGCAGTACTTC
- | TRBJ1-1 | TRBV13 | - | CASSSTGMGGGLNTEAFF | TGTGCCAGCAGCTCTACAGGAATGGGGGGCGGGCTGAACACTGAAGCTTTCTTT
- | TRBJ1-5 | TRBV19 | - | CASSSPGTNQPQHF | TGTGCCAGTAGTTCACCAGGGACCAATCAGCCCCAGCATTTT
- | TRBJ1-6 | TRBV28 | TRBD1 | CASSTTGVLSPLHF | TGTGCCAGCAGTACGACAGGGGTTCTTTCACCCCTCCACTTT
- | TRBJ2-3 | TRBV27 | - | CASSSLVTDTQYF | TGTGCCAGCAGTTCACTAGTTACAGATACGCAGTATTTT
- | TRBJ2-5 | TRBV18 | TRBD1 | CASSKLRGQGFGETQYF | TGTGCCAGCTCAAAACTACGGGGACAGGGGTTCGGGGAGACCCAGTACTTC
- | TRBJ1-1 | TRBV6-5 | - | CASTGQMNTEAFF | TGTGCCAGCACCGGACAGATGAACACTGAAGCTTTCTTT
- | TRBJ1-4 | TRBV6-1 | - | CASSELVTWGNEKLFF | TGTGCCAGCAGTGAATTAGTCACCTGGGGCAATGAAAAACTGTTTTTT
- | TRBJ2-2 | TRBV9 | - | CASSVLGAGELFF | TGTGCCAGCAGCGTTCTTGGGGCCGGGGAGCTGTTTTTT
- | TRBJ2-1 | TRBV11-2 | TRBD1 | CASSLAGGSYNEQFF | TGTGCCAGCAGCTTAGCAGGGGGCTCCTACAATGAGCAGTTCTTC
- | TRBJ2-1 | TRBV7-9 | - | CASSLVVGSPNNEQFF | TGTGCCAGCAGCTTAGTGGTAGGATCTCCTAACAATGAGCAGTTCTTC
- | TRBJ1-1 | TRBV7-3 | TRBD1 | CASSLTGGAEAFF | TGTGCCAGCAGCTTAACAGGGGGCGCGGAAGCTTTCTTT
- | TRBJ1-6 | TRBV2 | - | CASSERKPNRVKNSPLHF | TGTGCCAGCAGTGAACGAAAACCCAACAGGGTGAAGAATTCACCCCTCCACTTT
- | TRBJ2-7 | TRBV5-6 | TRBD2 | CASSLAPSGGPYEQYF | TGTGCCAGCAGCTTGGCGCCCAGCGGGGGACCCTACGAGCAGTACTTC
- | TRBJ1-3 | TRBV4-1 | - | CASSQVVVGSLGNTIYF | TGCGCCAGCAGCCAAGTCGTTGTCGGGTCTTTGGGAAACACCATATATTTT
- | TRBJ2-7 | TRBV6-5 | TRBD2 | CASSSISGGNEQYF | TGTGCCAGCAGTTCGATTAGCGGGGGAAACGAGCAGTACTTC
- | TRBJ2-1 | TRBV18 | TRBD1 | CASSPNTSGTAHRRFF | TGTGCCAGCTCACCAAATACATCCGGGACAGCACATCGGCGGTTCTTC
- | TRBJ2-1 | TRBV7-6 | - | CASSASSYNEQFF | TGTGCCAGCAGCGCCAGCTCCTACAATGAGCAGTTCTTC
- | TRBJ2-7 | TRBV9 | TRBD1 | CASSVAGGLYYEQYF | TGTGCCAGCAGCGTAGCAGGGGGCCTTTACTACGAGCAGTACTTC
- | TRBJ1-3 | TRBV9 | - | CASCTGSSGNTIYF | TGTGCCAGCTGCACGGGGAGCTCTGGAAACACCATATATTTT
- | TRBJ2-7 | TRBV28 | TRBD2 | CASRPGGAYSYEQYF | TGTGCCAGCAGGCCGGGGGGGGCCTACTCCTACGAGCAGTACTTC
- | TRBJ1-5 | TRBV15 | - | CATSRLRRAVSNQPQHF | TGTGCCACCAGCAGATTGCGGAGGGCTGTTAGCAATCAGCCCCAGCATTTT
- | TRBJ1-6 | TRBV2 | - | CASRGPQGGNSPLHF | TGTGCCAGCAGAGGGCCCCAGGGCGGTAATTCACCCCTCCACTTT
- | TRBJ2-7 | TRBV7-9 | - | CASSASSYEQYF | TGTGCCAGCAGCGCGAGCTCCTACGAGCAGTACTTC
- | TRBJ1-2 | TRBV28 | - | CASSGQLVYGYTF | TGTGCCAGCAGTGGACAGTTGGTCTATGGCTACACCTTC
- | TRBJ1-2 | TRBV5-4 | TRBD1 | CASSLPGQRKGGYTF | TGTGCCAGCAGCCTGCCGGGACAGAGAAAGGGTGGCTACACCTTC
once | TRBJ1-1 | TRBV15 | TRBD1 | CATSHKWDRGSRTEAFF | TGTGCCACCAGCCATAAATGGGACAGGGGTAGTCGGACTGAAGCTTTCTTT
- | TRBJ2-2 | TRBV9 | TRBD2 | CASSTAGGVNTGELFF | TGTGCCAGCAGCACCGCTGGGGGGGTGAACACCGGGGAGCTGTTTTTT
- | TRBJ1-1 | TRBV5-1 | - | CASSFSGAANTEAFF | TGCGCCAGCAGCTTCTCGGGTGCTGCGAACACTGAAGCTTTCTTT
- | TRBJ1-5 | TRBV5-1 | - | CASSQDSNQPQHF | TGCGCCAGCAGTCAGGATAGCAATCAGCCCCAGCATTTT
- | TRBJ1-6 | TRBV6-1 | - | CASSEAGRDNSPLHF | TGTGCCAGCAGTGAAGCGGGCAGGGATAATTCACCCCTCCACTTT